These T cell receptor beta chains were read from a single sample in a study of control samples from healthy donors and cancer patients. Profiled with immunoSEQ multiplex PCR; TCRdb holds only in-frame clones, not every one. The data show approximately 170,000 clones, with 91% seen just once and more than 1.3% held by the top ten. Sequenced input: blood. The receptors derive from a woman younger than 45 in good health. Each CDR3 is given with its conserved first and last residue. A D gene is named only where the DNA matches it firmly. Rows may omit the clone size; those that give it use once, few, many or a size class.

D	V	J	size	CDR3	DNA
-	TRBV5-1	TRBJ1-4	-	CASSLGPSGTNEKLFF	TGCGCCAGCAGCTTGGGTCCATCAGGGACTAATGAAAAACTGTTTTTT
TRBD1	TRBV3-1/TRBV3-2	TRBJ1-2	-	CASSQGVPGGAYGYTF	TGTGCCAGCAGCCAAGGAGTTCCAGGGGGCGCCTATGGCTACACCTTC
-	TRBV19	TRBJ2-3	-	CASSPTTDTQYF	TGTGCCAGTAGTCCGACTACAGATACGCAGTATTTT
-	TRBV6-1	TRBJ2-6	-	CASSEVGGGGGANVLTF	TGTGCCAGCAGTGAAGTCGGAGGGGGTGGTGGGGCCAACGTCCTGACTTTC
TRBD1	TRBV30	TRBJ2-5	-	CAWSTGVETQYF	TGTGCCTGGAGTACAGGGGTAGAGACCCAGTACTTC
TRBD1	TRBV11-3	TRBJ2-1	-	CASSLDGQGNNEQFF	TGTGCCAGCAGCTTAGATGGACAGGGTAACAATGAGCAGTTCTTC
-	TRBV19	TRBJ1-5	-	CASSIQSGQPQHF	TGTGCCAGTAGTATTCAGTCGGGTCAGCCCCAGCATTTT
-	TRBV4-2	TRBJ2-7	-	CASSQEMGDRPYEQYF	TGTGCCAGCAGCCAAGAAATGGGAGACCGACCCTACGAGCAGTACTTC
-	TRBV4-1	TRBJ2-3	once	CASSQEDRWVTDTQYF	TGCGCCAGCAGCCAAGAAGACAGGTGGGTCACAGATACGCAGTATTTT
TRBD1	TRBV5-6	TRBJ2-5	-	CASSFRGRETQYF	TGTGCCAGCAGTTTTAGGGGGCGGGAGACCCAGTACTTC